The clone carrying this TCR beta chain was found a few times. This record belongs to a study of beta chain features in type 1 diabetes. Since all of the isolated RNA was reverse transcribed, expressed TCRB transcripts were what got sequenced. TCRdb's copy holds only in-frame clones and misses some; the assay was immunoSEQ multiplex PCR. The sample shows about 620,000 clones, roughly a sixth of them seen only once. The V and J ends lost 3 bases and 8 bases, in that order; junction bases with no gene match: 13. The CDR3 loop spans 17 amino acids. Germline V lookup: CDR1 SGHNT, CDR2 YYREEE (reference sequence).

This clonotype was obtained from a man younger than 35 in good health. The sequencing sample was made of naive CD4+ T cells from blood. V is TRBV5-4 and J is TRBJ1-4; 10 nucleotides agree with TRBD1. The CDR3 loop reads CASSSRDRGPIGEKLFF. The CDR3 DNA reads as TGTGCCAGCAGCTCCCGGGACAGGGGTCCCATAGGGGAAAAACTGTTTTTT.